This entry is about one TCR beta chain. Its antigen is currently unknown. This CDR3 has 14 amino acids. V was cut by 7 bases and J by 3 bases, with 16 bases left in between. Germline CDR1 reads SEHNR; CDR2 reads FQNEAQ (reference sequence). PCR used 60 Vbeta primers and 13 Jbeta primers. Generated by immunoSEQ multiplex PCR, the TCRdb table keeps only in-frame clones and is missing some. The sample consists of about 120,000 clones, under 12% of them appearing once. This record belongs to a study of cytomegalovirus exposure and HLA in healthy donors. Whole-study findings and limits: Owing to their indistinguishability, certain V segments, notably TRBV6-2 and TRBV6-3, were excluded.

The clonotype was recovered from a woman between 18 and 29 years old in good health and CMV-seropositive. J is TRBJ2-7 and V is TRBV7-9; D is perhaps TRBD1 (6 bases). The sample was PBMCs. CDR3 sequence (DNA): TGTGCCAGCACCATTAGGGGGTATGGCTACGAGCAGTACTTC. It is translated as CASTIRGYGYEQYF.